Below are 30 T cell receptor beta chains sequenced from a single sample in a study of early T cells in non-severe SARS-CoV-2 infection. TCRdb passed the 5' RACE reads through MiXCR, listing each CDR3 protein once. Of 40,000 to 65,000 distinct CDR3 sequences detected, approximately 8% appear once; the ten largest clones hold about 9%. Sequencing input: whole blood. The receptors originated from an adult who was a healthcare worker with PCR-confirmed SARS-CoV-2 infection or an uninfected control (not recorded which).

This clonotype occurred many times. The chain carries TRBV7-9 and TRBJ2-1; 15 bases agree with TRBD2. This CDR3 region has 17 residues. The V gene end was trimmed by 4 bases and the J gene end by 7 bases; junction bases not matched to a gene: 8. Germline V gene sequence: CDR1 SEHNR, CDR2 FQNEAQ (reference sequence). CDR3: CASSSRTSGGATNEQFF. Here the CDR3 DNA reads TGTGCCAGCAGCTCGAGGACTAGCGGGGGGGCCACAAATGAGCAGTTCTTC.

This clonotype was observed many times. This chain connects TRBV24-1 to TRBJ2-3, with unresolved D. The germline CDR1 and CDR2 sequences are KGHDR and SFDVKD. The CDR3 spans 15 residues. V was shortened by 3 bases and J by 4 bases, with 13 bases between the two germline ends. The CDR3, as DNA: TGTGCCACCAGTGATCCGCGTAGTGGGTCAGATACGCAGTATTTT. Translating it yields CATSDPRSGSDTQYF.

This clonotype was seen many times. The chain joins TRBV7-2 to TRBJ2-2, with 9 bases that match TRBD2. CDR1 is SGHTA, CDR2 FQGNSA, per germline. This CDR3 spans 17 amino acids. The V gene end was trimmed by 4 bases and the J gene end by 1 base; junction bases not matched to a gene: 7. CDR3 sequence (DNA): TGTGCCAGCAGCTACGGACTAGCGTCTATGAACACCGGGGAGCTGTTTTTT. Encoded protein: CASSYGLASMNTGELFF.

The gene calls are TRBV9 and TRBJ1-1; D is possibly TRBD1 (6 bases). Trimming cost V 4 bases and J 0 bases, with 10 bases left between them. From germline, CDR1 is SGDLS and CDR2 YYNGEE. This CDR3 region has 14 residues. The CDR3 sequence is CASSSGQMNTEAFF. CDR3 coding DNA: TGTGCCAGCAGCTCTGGACAGATGAACACTGAAGCTTTCTTT.

This clonotype was counted between two and nine times. V and J are TRBV19 and TRBJ1-1; D perhaps matches TRBD1 (5 bases). Germline CDR1 LNHDA, CDR2 SQIVND (reference sequence). This CDR3 spans 14 amino acids. CDR3 in DNA: TGTGCAGTGGGAATGGGGACGTCTTTGACTGAAGCTTTCTTT. Translated: CAVGMGTSLTEAFF.

This clonotype showed up many times. The rearrangement links TRBV4-1 to TRBJ1-1, with D maybe TRBD1 (6 bases). This CDR3 has 15 residues. CDR1 is MGHRA and CDR2 is YSYEKL in the germline V gene. V gave up 1 base and J gave up 1 base, with 10 bases separating them. The CDR3 sequence: CASSQVRGANTEAFF. CDR3 DNA: TGCGCCAGCAGCCAAGTACGGGGGGCGAACACTGAAGCTTTCTTT.

This clonotype was found a few times. The V gene is TRBV10-2, the J gene TRBJ1-1; the D gene is possibly TRBD1 (5 bases). V gave up 6 bases and J gave up 1 base, with 12 bases separating them. The CDR3 contains 14 residues. CDR1 is WSHSY, CDR2 SAAADI, per germline. CDR3 amino acids: CASSASRANTEAFF. DNA for the CDR3: TGCGCCAGCAGCGCCTCCAGGGCGAACACTGAAGCTTTCTTT.

The chain is built from TRBV7-3 and TRBJ2-1; tentative D call: TRBD2 (7 bases). The CDR3 totals 16 residues. The V gene's germline CDR1 is SGHTA and CDR2 FQGTGA. V lost 5 bases, J lost 4 bases, and 18 bases lay in between. The CDR3 bases are TGTGCCAGCAGCCCGCGGGGAGGGGGTTTATACAATGAGCAGTTCTTC. It translates to CASSPRGGGLYNEQFF. Complete variable domain (other parts from reference TRBV7-3 and TRBJ2-1): GAGVSQTPSNKVTEKGKYVELRCDPISGHTALYWYRQSLGQGPEFLIYFQGTGAADDSGLPNDRFFAVRPEGSVSTLKIQRTERGDSAVYLCASSPRGGGLYNEQFFGPGTRLTVL.

This clonotype has ten or more counts. This chain uses TRBV7-9 with TRBJ1-5; possibly TRBD1 for D (6 bases). Deletions cut 5 bases from V and 1 base from J, with 15 bases between. From germline, CDR1 is SEHNR and CDR2 FQNEAQ (reference sequence). The CDR3 contains 16 residues. CDR3 region: CASSLGAGRSNQPQHF. The CDR3 DNA is TGTGCCAGCAGCCTGGGGGCAGGTCGAAGCAATCAGCCCCAGCATTTT.

This chain uses TRBV28 with TRBJ1-3; D is ambiguous. Trimming left V 6 bases short and J 1 base short, with 13 bases between. This CDR3 spans 15 amino acids. Germline V gives CDR1 MDHEN, CDR2 SYDVKM. The CDR3 loop is CASRLARRSGNTIYF. CDR3 coding DNA: TGTGCCAGCAGATTAGCTAGGAGATCTGGAAACACCATATATTTT.

This clonotype was counted ten times or more. A junction boundary mismatches the germline segment, possibly from a read error. The V and J genes are TRBV7-7 and TRBJ2-3, with D possibly being TRBD1 or TRBD2 (5 bases each). CDR3 size: 13 residues. Germline V lookup: CDR1 SSHAT, CDR2 FNYEAQ (reference sequence). CDR3 region: CASSLRDEDTQYF. In DNA form, the CDR3 reads TGTGCTAGCAGCTTACGGGACGAAGATACGCAGTATTTT.

The chain uses TRBV30 and TRBJ2-2, with D unclear. This CDR3 is 16 amino acids long. CDR1 and CDR2 from the germline V gene are GTSNPN and SVGIG (reference sequence). V was pared by 0 bases and J by 0 bases, with 11 bases between. This CDR3 is CAWSVNWPSNTGELFF. The CDR3 DNA reads TGTGCCTGGAGTGTAAACTGGCCCTCGAACACCGGGGAGCTGTTTTTT.

The rearrangement uses TRBV24-1 and TRBJ2-2; perhaps TRBD1 as D (6 bases). Per germline, CDR1 KGHDR and CDR2 SFDVKD. The CDR3 loop spans 15 amino acids. The germline V and J ends were trimmed by 12 bases and 4 bases, with 20 bases remaining between them. CDR3 residues: CAVSHRRGATGELFF. Here the CDR3 DNA reads TGTGCCGTCAGTCATCGCAGGGGAGCCACCGGGGAGCTGTTTTTT.

This clonotype came up a few times. The gene calls are TRBV29-1 and TRBJ2-7, with D maybe TRBD1 (5 bases). The ends were cut back, 5 bases at V and 3 bases at J, with 11 bases in the middle. Germline V gene sequence: CDR1 SQVTM, CDR2 ANQGSEA. CDR3 size: 12 residues. The CDR3 DNA sequence: TGCAGCGTTCACGACAGCAACTACGAGCAGTACTTC. It specifies CSVHDSNYEQYF.

This clonotype came up many times. The gene calls are TRBV10-2 and TRBJ2-2, with TRBD1 matching 7 bases. The CDR3 consists of 15 residues. V dropped 6 bases and J dropped 7; count of bases not matched to a gene: 11. Looked up from germline, CDR1 is WSHSY and CDR2 is SAAADI. CDR3: CASRNRDSIIGELFF. Here the CDR3 DNA reads TGCGCCAGCAGGAACCGGGACAGTATTATCGGGGAGCTGTTTTTT.

There are a few counts of this clonotype. This chain's CDR3 is CASSFQGRGTEAFF. CDR3 in DNA: TGTGCCAGCAGTTTCCAGGGGCGGGGGACTGAAGCTTTCTTT. The rearrangement links TRBV7-2 to TRBJ1-1, with D tentatively TRBD1 (6 bases). The V and J ends lost 6 bases and 5 bases respectively, with 16 bases between them. Germline CDR1 is SGHTA and CDR2 is FQGNSA. The CDR3 length is 14 residues. The variable domain in full, with the rest retrieved from reference TRBV7-2 and TRBJ1-1, is GAGVSQSPSNKVTEKGKDVELRCDPISGHTALYWYRQSLGQGLEFLIYFQGNSAPDKSGLPSDRFSAERTGGSVSTLTIQRTQQEDSAVYLCASSFQGRGTEAFFGQGTRLTVV.

The V call is TRBV20-1, the J call TRBJ1-1; TRBD1 is a possible D gene (5 bases). CDR3 size: 11 residues. Trimming took off 5 bases at V and 6 bases at J, with 10 bases between the two ends. Per germline, CDR1 DFQATT and CDR2 SNEGSKA (reference sequence). DNA for the CDR3: TGCAGTGCTGGGGGGAGTGCTGAAGCTTTCTTT. Translating it yields CSAGGSAEAFF.

This clonotype appeared a few times. This chain links TRBV7-3 with TRBJ2-5; 7 nucleotides match TRBD2. CDR3 length: 15 residues. Trimming cost V 3 bases and J 4 bases; bases outside gene matches: 8. Germline CDR1 reads SGHTA; CDR2 reads FQGTGA. The CDR3 sequence: CASSLTGGWVETQYF. The CDR3 bases are TGTGCCAGCAGCTTGACGGGAGGATGGGTAGAGACCCAGTACTTC.

The table lists this clonotype with a few counts. The chain combines TRBV13 with TRBJ1-2; 9 nucleotides match TRBD1. CDR3 size: 17 residues. With 7 bases clipped from V and 3 bases from J, the junction kept 15 bases outside the gene matches. CDR1 and CDR2 (germline): PRHDT, FYEKMQ (reference sequence). CDR3 protein: CASTLTQGTGNYYGYTF. CDR3 nucleotides: TGTGCCAGCACACTCACGCAGGGGACAGGGAATTACTATGGCTACACCTTC.

This clonotype came up many times. The CDR3 coding sequence is TGCAGTGCTAGGATACAGGGGGTTCTCCACTTT. Protein: CSARIQGVLHF. The V gene is TRBV20-1, the J gene TRBJ1-6; 8 positions match TRBD1. Germline trimming cut 3 bases from V and 16 bases from J; bases unmatched to any gene: 5. Germline V gene sequence: CDR1 DFQATT, CDR2 SNEGSKA (reference sequence). CDR3 length: 11 residues.

This chain joins TRBV5-5 and TRBJ2-7, with D unclear. Trimming shortened V by 2 bases and J by 3 bases, and 12 bases separated the two germline ends. CDR1 and CDR2 from the germline V gene are SGHKS and YYEKEE (reference sequence). This CDR3 has 14 amino acids. The chain's CDR3 is CASSFAQAGYEQYF. The CDR3 bases are TGTGCCAGCAGCTTTGCCCAGGCTGGCTACGAGCAGTACTTC.

The chain recombines TRBV3-1 with TRBJ2-5, with D possibly matching TRBD2 (6 bases). In germline, CDR1 is LGHDT, CDR2 YNNKEL (reference sequence). V dropped 1 base and J dropped 1 base, with 13 bases sitting between them. The length of the CDR3 is 16 residues. The DNA of the CDR3 is TGTGCCAGCAGCCAAGTAGGCGGGGTTCTCCAAGAGACCCAGTACTTC. Amino acid sequence: CASSQVGGVLQETQYF.

This clonotype has a count of ten or more. The chain employs TRBV28 and TRBJ2-1; 8 nucleotides align to TRBD2. The CDR3 has 20 amino acids. The V gene's germline CDR1 is MDHEN and CDR2 SYDVKM. The V and J ends lost 3 bases and 0 bases, in that order; junction bases with no gene match: 16. This CDR3 is CASSFFLAGPSASSYNEQFF. The CDR3 DNA is TGTGCCAGCAGTTTTTTTCTAGCGGGCCCGTCAGCTAGCTCCTACAATGAGCAGTTCTTC.

The chain uses TRBV13 and TRBJ2-2, with 12 bases matching TRBD2. The CDR3 is made up of 15 amino acids. The ends lost 3 bases at V and 5 bases at J; junction bases unmatched: 1. Germline loops: CDR1 PRHDT, CDR2 FYEKMQ (reference sequence). The CDR3 DNA sequence: TGTGCCAGCAGCTTCGGACTAGCGGGGACCGGGGAGCTGTTTTTT. Translation: CASSFGLAGTGELFF.

The J gene is TRBJ1-2, the V gene TRBV6-5, with D possibly being TRBD1 (5 bases). The CDR3 covers 15 residues. Germline-derived CDR1 and CDR2 are MNHEY and SVGAGI. V lost 5 bases to trimming and J lost 3 bases, with 16 bases between them. The CDR3 bases are TGTGCCAGCAGTCAACCTAGGCAGGGTGACTATGGCTACACCTTC. Translated: CASSQPRQGDYGYTF.

V is TRBV30 and J is TRBJ1-1, with D unclear. V lost 3 bases to trimming and J lost 0 bases, with 11 bases between them. The germline gives CDR1 GTSNPN, CDR2 SVGIG (reference sequence). CDR3 length: 14 amino acids. The DNA of the CDR3 is TGTGCCTGGAGGAGGGTCCGATTGAACACTGAAGCTTTCTTT. It yields the protein CAWRRVRLNTEAFF.

The chain uses TRBV6-1 and TRBJ2-7, with TRBD1 identical over 11 bases. With 6 bases clipped from V and 3 bases from J, the junction kept 4 bases outside the gene matches. The CDR3 totals 14 residues. From germline, CDR1 is MNHNS and CDR2 SASEGT. The chain's CDR3 is CASSGTGGFYEQYF. CDR3 sequence (DNA): TGTGCCAGCAGCGGGACAGGGGGTTTCTACGAGCAGTACTTC.

The J gene is TRBJ2-1, the V gene TRBV6-2 or TRBV6-3; 8 positions agree with TRBD2. Germline assignment: CDR1 MNHEY and CDR2 SVGEGT. The CDR3 is 15 amino acids. The V and J ends lost 2 bases and 7 bases, in that order; junction bases with no gene match: 7. The CDR3 loop reads CASSYPAGVRNEQFF. The CDR3, as DNA: TGTGCCAGCAGTTACCCAGCGGGAGTACGGAATGAGCAGTTCTTC.

In this sample, this clonotype turned up many times. V is TRBV7-9 and J is TRBJ2-7, with a tentative D call TRBD2 (6 bases). CDR1 SEHNR and CDR2 FQNEAQ come from the germline V gene (reference sequence). The CDR3 totals 13 residues. Trimming removed 1 base at V and 8 bases at J, with 12 bases between. CDR3 DNA sequence: TGTGCCAGCAGCTTAGAATTGCGGGACCAGCAGTACTTC. Translation: CASSLELRDQQYF. Complete variable domain (other parts from reference TRBV7-9 and TRBJ2-7): DTGVSQNPRHKITKRGQNVTFRCDPISEHNRLYWYRQTLGQGPEFLTYFQNEAQLEKSRLLSDRFSAERPKGSFSTLEIQRTEQGDSAMYLCASSLELRDQQYFGPGTRLTVT.

This clonotype was observed many times. J is TRBJ1-1 and V is TRBV7-6, with a tentative D call TRBD1 (5 bases). Trimming cost V 4 bases and J 4 bases, with 16 bases left between them. The CDR3 is 15 amino acids. Germline values: CDR1 SGHVS, CDR2 FNYEAQ. The CDR3 spells CASSSDPQASTEAFF. CDR3 nucleotide sequence: TGTGCCAGCAGCTCAGACCCACAGGCTAGCACTGAAGCTTTCTTT.